This TCR beta chain was identified in a study of T cells in tumors after PD-1 blockade. In the study overall: On average, peripheral blood gave more than 100,000 TCR templates and over 30,000 unique clonotypes.

The CDR3 consists of 15 residues. V was shortened by 2 bases and J by 0 bases, with 9 bases between the two germline ends. Germline CDR1 SGHTS, CDR2 YDEGEE. TCRdb's copy holds only in-frame clones and misses some; the assay was immunoSEQ multiplex PCR. The sample lists roughly 49,000 clones, roughly 80% occurring once. The receptor's source is a human donor with basal cell carcinoma. V is TRBV5-8 and J is TRBJ1-5; D ambiguous. The sequencing here drew on PBMCs, taken before anti-PD-1 treatment. The CDR3 DNA reads TGTGCCAGCAGCTTAAAGGGTTATAGCAATCAGCCCCAGCATTTT. Translated, it gives CASSLKGYSNQPQHF.